Below are 4 T cell receptor beta chains sequenced from a single sample in a study of memory CD4+ T cells and cytomegalovirus serostatus. Single viable CD3+CD4+CD8-CD45RO+ cells were sorted as the memory CD4+ T cells. Assay: immunoSEQ multiplex PCR; the TCRdb copy retains only in-frame clones and omits some. The sample gives 45,000 to 70,000 clones, roughly 84% of which show up once; 0.5% is in the top ten. Specimen: memory CD4+ T cells from blood. The receptor source for this set is an adult in good health and CMV-seronegative. Some clones in this sample may be carry-over from other donors' samples.

Only a few counts were recorded for this clone. The chain couples TRBV30 to TRBJ1-5, with D hard to call. This CDR3 is built from 13 residues. The V gene lost 2 bases and the J gene lost 3 bases, with 8 bases spanning the gap. CDR1 and CDR2 from the germline V gene are GTSNPN and SVGIG (reference sequence). DNA for the CDR3: TGTGCCTGGAGTCAGCAATCCAATCAGCCCCAGCATTTT. This codes for CAWSQQSNQPQHF. Using reference TRBV30 and TRBJ1-5 for the parts outside the CDR3, the full variable domain is SQTIHQWPATLVQPVGSPLSLECTVEGTSNPNLYWYRQAAGRGLQLLFYSVGIGQISSEVPQNLSASRPQDRQFILSSKKLLLSDSGFYLCAWSQQSNQPQHFGDGTRLSIL.

This chain joins TRBV30 and TRBJ2-5; a weak D match, TRBD1 (6 bases). Germline V gene sequence: CDR1 GTSNPN, CDR2 SVGIG (reference sequence). V dropped 0 bases and J dropped 0 bases, with 11 bases sitting between them. This CDR3 comprises 15 residues. CDR3 sequence reads: CAWSVYTGNQETQYF. DNA for the CDR3: TGTGCCTGGAGTGTGTATACAGGGAACCAAGAGACCCAGTACTTC. The full variable domain, with the rest looked up from reference TRBV30 and TRBJ2-5, is SQTIHQWPATLVQPVGSPLSLECTVEGTSNPNLYWYRQAAGRGLQLLFYSVGIGQISSEVPQNLSASRPQDRQFILSSKKLLLSDSGFYLCAWSVYTGNQETQYFGPGTRLLVL.

The CDR3 DNA sequence: TGTGCCAGCAGCACCCAACAGGGGTGGAACACTGAAGCTTTCTTT. Encoded protein: CASSTQQGWNTEAFF. J is TRBJ1-1 and V is TRBV5-5; 7 nucleotides match TRBD1. The ends lost 4 bases at V and 1 base at J; junction bases unmatched: 7. CDR3 length equals 15 residues. From germline, CDR1 is SGHKS and CDR2 YYEKEE (reference sequence). Based on the CDR3 plus reference TRBV5-5 and TRBJ1-1, the full variable domain is DAGVTQSPTHLIKTRGQQVTLRCSPISGHKSVSWYQQVLGQGPQFIFQYYEKEERGRGNFPDRFSARQFPNYSSELNVNALLLGDSALYLCASSTQQGWNTEAFFGQGTRLTVV.

In its sample, this clone was seen once. The J gene is TRBJ2-7, the V gene TRBV19, with 8 positions matching TRBD1. V dropped 6 bases and J dropped 4; count of bases not matched to a gene: 11. CDR3 length equals 15 residues. Germline CDR1 and CDR2: LNHDA and SQIVND (reference sequence). In nucleotides, the CDR3 is TGTGCCAGTAGCCGAGCCGACAGGGGTATATACGAGCAGTACTTC. The encoded protein is CASSRADRGIYEQYF.